Described below is a single T cell receptor (beta chain) sequence and its context. A single record per CDR3 protein comes from TCRdb applying MiXCR to the 5' RACE reads. The top ten hold approximately 9.8% of the sample, which has some 52,000 distinct CDR3 sequences, 8% to 10% seen once. This entry belongs to a study of early T cells in non-severe SARS-CoV-2 infection. After removal of 5 bases from V and 4 bases from J, the junction contained 4 bases not matched to a gene. This CDR3 spans 14 amino acids. The sequence was obtained from an adult who was a healthcare worker with PCR-confirmed SARS-CoV-2 infection or an uninfected control (not recorded which). The chain carries TRBV12-3 or TRBV12-4 and TRBJ1-5; 8 bases match TRBD1. Input material: whole blood. DNA of the CDR3: TGTGCCAGCAGTATTCGGACAGGGAATCAGCCCCAGCATTTT. Amino acids: CASSIRTGNQPQHF.